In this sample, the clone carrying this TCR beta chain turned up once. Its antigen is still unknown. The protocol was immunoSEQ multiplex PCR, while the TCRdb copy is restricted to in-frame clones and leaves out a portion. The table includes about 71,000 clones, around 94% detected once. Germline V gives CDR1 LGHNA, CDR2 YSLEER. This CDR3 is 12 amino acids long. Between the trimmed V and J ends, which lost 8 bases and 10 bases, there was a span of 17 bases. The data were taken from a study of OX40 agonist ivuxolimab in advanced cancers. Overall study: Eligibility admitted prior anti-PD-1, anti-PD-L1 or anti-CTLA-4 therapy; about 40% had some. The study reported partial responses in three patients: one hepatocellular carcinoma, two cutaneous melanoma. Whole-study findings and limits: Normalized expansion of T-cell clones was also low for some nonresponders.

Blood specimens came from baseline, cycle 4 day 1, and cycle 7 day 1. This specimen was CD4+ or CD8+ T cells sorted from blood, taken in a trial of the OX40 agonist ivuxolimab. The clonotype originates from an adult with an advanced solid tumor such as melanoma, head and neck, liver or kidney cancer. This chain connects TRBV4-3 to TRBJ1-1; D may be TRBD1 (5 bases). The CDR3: CASGGDLSAAFF. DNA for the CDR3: TGCGCCAGCGGGGGGGACCTTTCGGCAGCTTTCTTT.